The entry below describes one TCR beta chain. Produced via immunoSEQ multiplex PCR; TCRdb's table is partial and in-frame only. The sample includes some 80,000 clones, 70% to 90% seen only once; the top ten take approximately 0.88%. The entry originates in a study of T cell changes during pregnancy in multiple sclerosis. The clonotype originates from a female donor in good health, enrolled as a control in a pregnancy study. This material consisted of peripheral blood, taken in the first trimester of pregnancy.

Written as DNA, the CDR3 is TGTGCCAGCAGTCGTCGGGACACTGGGAATGAAAAACTGTTTTTT. Protein: CASSRRDTGNEKLFF. The chain carries TRBV27 and TRBJ1-4, with D possibly being TRBD1 (6 bases). Germline V gene data show CDR1 as MNHEY and CDR2 as SMNVEV (reference sequence). CDR3 length equals 15 residues. The V gene lost 5 bases and the J gene lost 5 bases, with 15 bases spanning the gap.